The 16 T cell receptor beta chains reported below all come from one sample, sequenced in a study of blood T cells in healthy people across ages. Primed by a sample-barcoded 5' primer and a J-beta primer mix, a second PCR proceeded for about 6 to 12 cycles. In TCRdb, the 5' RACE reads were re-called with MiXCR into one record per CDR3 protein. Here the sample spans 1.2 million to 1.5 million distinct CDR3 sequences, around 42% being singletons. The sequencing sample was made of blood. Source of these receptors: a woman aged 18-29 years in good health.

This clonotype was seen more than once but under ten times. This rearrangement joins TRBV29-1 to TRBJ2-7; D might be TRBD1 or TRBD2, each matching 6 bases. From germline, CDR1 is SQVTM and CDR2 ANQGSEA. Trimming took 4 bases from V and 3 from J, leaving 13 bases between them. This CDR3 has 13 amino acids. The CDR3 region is CSVVRGAGYEQYF. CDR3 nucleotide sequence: TGCAGCGTTGTTAGGGGGGCAGGCTACGAGCAGTACTTC.

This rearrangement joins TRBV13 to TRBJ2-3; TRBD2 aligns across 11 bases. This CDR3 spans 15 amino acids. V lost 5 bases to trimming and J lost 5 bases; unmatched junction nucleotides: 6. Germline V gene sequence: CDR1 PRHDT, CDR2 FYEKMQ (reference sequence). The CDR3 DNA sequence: TGTGCCAGCAGCCCGGGACTAGCGGAGCAAGATACGCAGTATTTT. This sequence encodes CASSPGLAEQDTQYF.

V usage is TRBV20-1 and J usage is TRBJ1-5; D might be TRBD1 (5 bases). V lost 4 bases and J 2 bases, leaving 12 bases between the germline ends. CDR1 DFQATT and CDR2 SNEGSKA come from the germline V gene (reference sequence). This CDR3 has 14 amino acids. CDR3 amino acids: CSATGGSGNQPQHF. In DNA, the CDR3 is TGCAGTGCTACGGGGGGAAGTGGCAATCAGCCCCAGCATTTT.

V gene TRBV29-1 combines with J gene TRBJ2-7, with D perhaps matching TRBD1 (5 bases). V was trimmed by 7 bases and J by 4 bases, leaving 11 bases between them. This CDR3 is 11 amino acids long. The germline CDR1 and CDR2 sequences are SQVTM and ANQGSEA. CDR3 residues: CSGGRGYEQYF. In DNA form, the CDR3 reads TGCAGCGGGGGCCGTGGTTACGAGCAGTACTTC.

CDR3 coding DNA: TGTGCCAGCACCACGACACTTAATGAAGCTTTCTTT. Amino acids: CASTTTLNEAFF. The chain is built from TRBV6-5 and TRBJ1-1; D is unresolved. CDR3 length equals 12 residues. Per the germline V gene, CDR1 is MNHEY and CDR2 is SVGAGI. The V end was cut by 7 bases, the J end by 7 bases, with 13 bases between.

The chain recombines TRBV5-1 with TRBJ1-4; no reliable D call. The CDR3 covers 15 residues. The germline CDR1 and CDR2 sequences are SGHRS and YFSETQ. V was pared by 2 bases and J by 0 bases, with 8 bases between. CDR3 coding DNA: TGCGCCAGCAGCTTATCGAGGGCAACTAATGAAAAACTGTTTTTT. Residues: CASSLSRATNEKLFF.

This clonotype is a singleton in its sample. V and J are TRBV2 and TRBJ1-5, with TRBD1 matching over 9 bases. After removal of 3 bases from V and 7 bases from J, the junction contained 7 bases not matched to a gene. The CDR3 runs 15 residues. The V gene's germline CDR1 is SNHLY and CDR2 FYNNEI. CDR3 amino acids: CASSDATGGIQPQHF. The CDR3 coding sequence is TGTGCCAGCAGTGACGCTACAGGGGGCATACAGCCCCAGCATTTT. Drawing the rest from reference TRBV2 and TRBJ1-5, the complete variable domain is EPEVTQTPSHQVTQMGQEVILRCVPISNHLYFYWYRQILGQKVEFLVSFYNNEISEKSEIFDDQFSVERPDGSNFTLKIRSTKLEDSAMYFCASSDATGGIQPQHFGDGTRLSIL.

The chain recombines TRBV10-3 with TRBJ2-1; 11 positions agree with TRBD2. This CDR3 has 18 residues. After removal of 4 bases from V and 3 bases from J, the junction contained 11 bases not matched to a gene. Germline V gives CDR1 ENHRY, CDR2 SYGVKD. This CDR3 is CAISGGGLAATDYNEQFF. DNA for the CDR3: TGTGCCATCAGTGGGGGGGGACTAGCGGCTACGGACTACAATGAGCAGTTCTTC.

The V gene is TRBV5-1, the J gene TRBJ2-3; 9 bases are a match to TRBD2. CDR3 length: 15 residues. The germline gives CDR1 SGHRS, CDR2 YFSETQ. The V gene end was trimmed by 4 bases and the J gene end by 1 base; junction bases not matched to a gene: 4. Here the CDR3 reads CASSNRTSGTDTQYF. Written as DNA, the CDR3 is TGCGCCAGCAGCAACCGGACTAGCGGCACAGATACGCAGTATTTT.

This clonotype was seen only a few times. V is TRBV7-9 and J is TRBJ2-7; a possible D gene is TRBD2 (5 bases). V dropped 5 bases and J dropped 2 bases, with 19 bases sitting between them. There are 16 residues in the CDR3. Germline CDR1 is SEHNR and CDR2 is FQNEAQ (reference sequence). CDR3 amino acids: CASSRIMTGKAYEQYF. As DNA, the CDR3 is TGTGCCAGCAGCCGCATAATGACCGGGAAAGCCTACGAGCAGTACTTC.

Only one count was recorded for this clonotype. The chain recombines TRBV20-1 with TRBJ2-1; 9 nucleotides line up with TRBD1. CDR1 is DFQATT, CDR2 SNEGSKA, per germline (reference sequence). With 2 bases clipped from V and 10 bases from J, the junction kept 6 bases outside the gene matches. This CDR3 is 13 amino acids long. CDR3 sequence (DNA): TGCAGTGCTAGAACAGGGGGCTCCTACGAGCAGTTCTTC. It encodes CSARTGGSYEQFF.

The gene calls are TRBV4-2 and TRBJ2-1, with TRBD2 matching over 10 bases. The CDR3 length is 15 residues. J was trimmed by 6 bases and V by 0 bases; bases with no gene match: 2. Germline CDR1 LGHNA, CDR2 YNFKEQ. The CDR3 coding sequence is TGTGCCAGCAGCCAAGAACGGACTAGCGGCAATGAGCAGTTCTTC. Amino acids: CASSQERTSGNEQFF.

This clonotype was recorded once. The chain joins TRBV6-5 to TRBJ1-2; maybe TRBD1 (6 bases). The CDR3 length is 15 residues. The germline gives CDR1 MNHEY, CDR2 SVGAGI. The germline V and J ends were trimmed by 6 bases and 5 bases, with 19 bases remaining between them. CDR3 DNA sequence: TGTGCCAGCAGAGCGCTAACAGGGCCGGAATATGGCTACACCTTC. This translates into CASRALTGPEYGYTF.

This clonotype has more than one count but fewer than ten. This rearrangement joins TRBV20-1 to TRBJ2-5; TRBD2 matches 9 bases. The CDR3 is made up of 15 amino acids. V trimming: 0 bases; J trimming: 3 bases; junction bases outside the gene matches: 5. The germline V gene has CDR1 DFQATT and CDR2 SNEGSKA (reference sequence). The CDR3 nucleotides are TGCAGTGCTAGAGATCGGGGACTAGCTAAAGAGACCCAGTACTTC. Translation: CSARDRGLAKETQYF.

CDR3 nucleotide sequence: TGTGCCAGCAGTTTACGTACTAGCGGGAGGATTTGGACGCAGTATTTT. This encodes CASSLRTSGRIWTQYF. This chain joins TRBV12-3 or TRBV12-4 and TRBJ2-3; 12 bases map to TRBD2. The CDR3 extends over 16 amino acids. Trimming removed 2 bases from V and 9 bases from J; junction bases left unmatched: 9.

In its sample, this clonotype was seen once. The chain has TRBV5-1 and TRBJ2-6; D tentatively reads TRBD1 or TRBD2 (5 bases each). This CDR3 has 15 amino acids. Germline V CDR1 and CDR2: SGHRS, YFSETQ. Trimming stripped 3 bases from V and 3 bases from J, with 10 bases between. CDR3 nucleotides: TGCGCCAGCAGCTGGGACGGTTTTGGGGCCAACGTCCTGACTTTC. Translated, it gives CASSWDGFGANVLTF.